This T cell receptor (beta chain) was identified during a study of regulatory T cells in long-lasting Graves disease. This clonotype was counted a few times. The antigen is undetermined. V gave up 7 bases and J gave up 0 bases; unmatched junction bases: 6. The germline V gene has CDR1 LNHDA and CDR2 SQIVND (reference sequence). The CDR3 is 14 residues long. Time point of the sample: newly diagnosed GD, antithyroid drugs for less than 3 months. Making the TCR library involved RNA that had been extracted from PBMCs. Both iRepertoire HTBI primers and Arm-PCR of CDR3 regions were used to build the TCR beta libraries. TCRdb passed the multiplex PCR reads through MiXCR, listing each CDR3 protein once. The sample shows over 350,000 distinct CDR3 sequences, about 15% of them seen only once. Study outcomes and limitations: Repertoires from persistent disease leaned toward TRBV28, TRBJ1-2 and TRBJ2-5. Analysis covered peripheral blood alone, not thyroid tissue.

The same data also went into a second study, on T cells in Graves' hyperthyroidism and ophthalmopathy. That paper notes: The HTBI primer set served for first-round RT-PCR of the TCR CDR3.

This TCR was sampled from a woman aged 45-60 years with Graves disease. The chain employs TRBV19 and TRBJ2-7; 7 bases line up with TRBD1. This specimen consisted of peripheral blood mononuclear cells (PBMCs), obtained at new diagnosis, from a patient treated with antithyroid drugs. CDR3 amino acids: CASKTTGISYEQYF. CDR3 nucleotides: TGTGCCAGTAAGACGACAGGGATCTCCTACGAGCAGTACTTC.